The rows below give T cell receptor beta chains drawn from one sample of a study of T cells in Graves' hyperthyroidism and ophthalmopathy. MiXCR, applied by TCRdb to the multiplex PCR reads, yields one record per CDR3 protein. Of approximately 740,000 distinct CDR3 sequences in the sample, 13% to 15% are singletons; the top ten hold 9.5% to 13%. What was sequenced was blood. These receptors originate from a woman between 18 and 30 years old with Graves' hyperthyroidism. Both conserved end residues are trimmed from each CDR3. A D gene is named only where the DNA matches it firmly.

>TRBV3-1|.|TRBJ2-7
ASSQYSGHPYEQY
>TRBV6-1|.|TRBJ2-1
ASSDGFGAEQF
>TRBV12-3/TRBV12-4|TRBD1|TRBJ1-4
ASSSRTGGANEKLF
>TRBV7-9|TRBD2|TRBJ2-7
ASSFGGGAYEQY
>TRBV12-3/TRBV12-4|TRBD1|TRBJ2-7
ASSPRPGQGPLEQY
>TRBV6-1|TRBD2|TRBJ2-2
ASTRGAGGANTGELF
>TRBV12-3/TRBV12-4|TRBD1|TRBJ2-2
ASSPAGGRDGELF
>TRBV30|.|TRBJ1-1
AWTRRMNTEAF
>TRBV12-3/TRBV12-4|.|TRBJ2-7
ASSLTGRGYEQY
>TRBV6-9|.|TRBJ2-7
ASSYGGTFDSYEQY
>TRBV12-3/TRBV12-4|TRBD2|TRBJ2-5
ASSLEAGGLGETQY
>TRBV11-2|TRBD2|TRBJ2-7
ASSSRTSNHEQY
>TRBV29-1|.|TRBJ1-2
SALRHGDGYT
>TRBV6-1|TRBD1|TRBJ1-2
ASKKIGTGGYT
>TRBV7-6|.|TRBJ2-1
ASSLEQSSYNEQF
>TRBV6-2/TRBV6-3|.|TRBJ1-5
ASNRGRNQPQH
>TRBV2|TRBD1|TRBJ2-7
ASTLRGQGSTEQY
>TRBV29-1|TRBD2|TRBJ2-3
SVEEGSGLAGAWTDTQY
>TRBV27|TRBD2|TRBJ2-4
ASSRRSGRATNIQY
>TRBV4-1|.|TRBJ2-2
ASSQVHTGELF
>TRBV27|.|TRBJ2-3
ASRVWYSSTDTQY
>TRBV4-1|.|TRBJ1-5
ASSQVSQVINQPQH
>TRBV18|.|TRBJ1-1
ASSWESRGTEAF
>TRBV12-3/TRBV12-4|TRBD2|TRBJ2-5
ASSPTSGRVETQY
>TRBV5-1|TRBD2|TRBJ2-1
ASSPLRTSGIYNEQF
>TRBV20-1|.|TRBJ2-7
SASRLAYEQY
>TRBV10-3|.|TRBJ1-1
AISESRQMNTEAF
>TRBV15|TRBD2|TRBJ2-7
ATSRDSGGPYEQY
>TRBV28|.|TRBJ2-2
ASSLSRVGTGELF
>TRBV7-9|TRBD1|TRBJ1-4
AIHPWGDREESTEKLF
>TRBV7-6|.|TRBJ2-7
ASSQLQGPTSYEQY
>TRBV13|TRBD1|TRBJ2-7
ASSSGTGINEQY
>TRBV5-1|TRBD2|TRBJ2-1
ASSVGLAGVDEQF
>TRBV28|.|TRBJ1-1
ASSPDPMNTEAF
>TRBV5-1|TRBD1|TRBJ2-2
ASSSYRGFLANTGELF
>TRBV7-8|.|TRBJ1-4
ASSLLFAPVANEKLF
>TRBV9|TRBD1|TRBJ2-3
ASSATGNTDTQY
>TRBV27|TRBD2|TRBJ2-5
ASSSQIAGFVTQY
>TRBV6-2/TRBV6-3|.|TRBJ2-5
ASSYSSASPKETQY
>TRBV5-1|TRBD1|TRBJ1-1
ASSLGTGMNTEAF
>TRBV5-5|.|TRBJ2-3
ASSLELTISTDTQY
>TRBV27|.|TRBJ1-5
ASSLTLPLYSNQPQH
>TRBV27|.|TRBJ2-1
ASSFYWGRPQDRPSYNEQF
>TRBV5-1|.|TRBJ2-1
ASSLEEKSHNEQF
>TRBV25-1|TRBD2|TRBJ2-1
ASSEFTGGNSYNEQF
>TRBV30|.|TRBJ1-1
AWSVQGGNTEAF
>TRBV7-9|.|TRBJ2-7
ASSITGTAAYEQY
>TRBV15|TRBD1|TRBJ1-4
ATRRDRGITNEKLF
>TRBV19|TRBD2|TRBJ2-7
ASSVLGTSGRAYEQY
>TRBV29-1|TRBD1|TRBJ1-2
SVEGQGGGYT
>TRBV6-2/TRBV6-3|.|TRBJ2-7
ASSSASETYEQY
>TRBV11-2|.|TRBJ2-7
ASASTGTLYEQY
>TRBV28|TRBD1|TRBJ2-7
ASSQGRQGVAWEQY
>TRBV27|.|TRBJ1-5
ASSLGPTSAAAGSVGMPQH
>TRBV5-1|TRBD2|TRBJ2-1
ASSLASGRALGFWNEQF